Listed below are T cell receptor beta chains from one sample, sequenced in a study of identifying expanded T cells in peripheral blood. The method was immunoSEQ multiplex PCR; TCRdb's version includes in-frame clones alone and lacks a portion of them. The table records tens of thousands of clones, around 90% of them present only once. The sequenced sample was blood. These receptor sequences come from a person aged 18-70 years in good health. Both conserved end residues are part of each CDR3. D genes are given only for firm matches. Clone size is stated in some rows and not others, as once, few, many or a class when expanded.

size,D,J,V,length,CDR3,DNA
once,TRBD1,TRBJ1-5,TRBV7-2,16,CASSLSPTGANQPQHF,TGTGCCAGCAGCTTATCTCCGACAGGGGCAAATCAGCCCCAGCATTTT
.,.,TRBJ1-1,TRBV6-1,8,CAREEAFF,TGTGCCAGAGAGGAAGCTTTCTTT
.,.,TRBJ2-5,TRBV30,12,CAWGASRETQYF,TGTGCCTGGGGGGCTAGCAGAGAGACCCAGTACTTC
.,.,TRBJ2-7,TRBV6-1,18,CASSDQDPTATGVYEQYF,TGTGCCAGCAGTGATCAAGACCCGACCGCCACCGGGGTCTACGAGCAGTACTTC
few,.,TRBJ2-7,TRBV5-6,15,CASSLVGKRSYEQYF,TGTGCCAGCAGCTTGGTCGGCAAGAGGTCCTACGAGCAGTACTTC
.,TRBD1,TRBJ1-6,TRBV6-6,14,CASSQWTGSSPLHF,TGTGCCAGCAGTCAATGGACAGGGAGTTCACCCCTCCACTTT
.,TRBD1,TRBJ2-3,TRBV11-2,14,CASSLMTGEDTQYF,TGTGCCAGCAGCTTGATGACAGGGGAAGATACGCAGTATTTT
.,.,TRBJ2-3,TRBV6-6,15,CASSYRGGGTDTQYF,TGTGCCAGCAGTTACAGAGGGGGAGGCACAGATACGCAGTATTTT
.,.,TRBJ1-6,TRBV7-2,15,CASSLYVSYNSPLHF,TGTGCCAGCAGCCTCTACGTCTCCTATAATTCACCCCTCCACTTT
once,.,TRBJ2-3,TRBV5-4,17,CASSPQLGGKGTDTQYF,TGTGCCAGCAGCCCGCAACTAGGGGGTAAGGGCACAGATACGCAGTATTTT
.,.,TRBJ2-7,TRBV2,14,CASSEGLRALEQYF,TGTGCCAGCAGTGAAGGTTTGAGAGCGCTCGAGCAGTACTTC
.,TRBD1,TRBJ1-1,TRBV15,14,CATSEDRDLTEAFF,TGTGCCACCAGCGAGGACAGGGATCTCACTGAAGCTTTCTTT
once,.,TRBJ2-1,TRBV5-4,14,CASSLESSYNEQFF,TGTGCCAGCAGCTTGGAGAGCTCCTACAATGAGCAGTTCTTC